These 10 T cell receptor beta chains were sequenced from one sample in a study of T cell repertoires in cytomegalovirus infection (dated by TCRdb to about 2019). The sample's treatment or condition, from its label and the paper: in vitro stimulation with specific CMV peptide epitopes to enrich CMV-specific T cells. TCRdb records Illumina HiSeq 1500 as the sequencer. The raw public data were reprocessed by TCRdb itself: fastp quality trimming at Q25, MiXCR clonotype calling, in-frame beta chains only. Each CDR3 protein gets just one entry, which takes the most common genes and DNA from the rows behind it. This sample is represented by about 160,000 distinct CDR3 sequences; about a fifth of them were singletons. 20% to 30% of the sample is taken by the ten largest. What these receptors recognize is not known. The source was CD8+ T cells from cultured PBMCs, collected from culture after CMV antigen stimulation. The source of these receptors is a human donor in good health (CMV status not recorded). Some clones in this sample may be carry-over from other donors' samples.

The table lists this clonotype with a few counts. The chain combines TRBV4-1 with TRBJ2-1; 8 nucleotides match TRBD1. Germline V gene lookup returns CDR1 MGHRA and CDR2 YSYEKL. J gave up 5 bases and V 2 bases, and 8 bases lay outside the gene matches. The CDR3 loop spans 16 amino acids. As DNA, the CDR3 is TGCGCCAGCAGCCAACGAGGACAGGGATCCAACAATGAGCAGTTCTTC. Translating gives CASSQRGQGSNNEQFF.

This clonotype came up a few times. The chain has TRBV10-3 and TRBJ2-1; possibly TRBD2 for D (5 bases). CDR3 length equals 12 residues. V was cut by 6 bases and J by 7 bases, with 10 bases left in between. From germline, CDR1 is ENHRY and CDR2 SYGVKD. CDR3 in DNA: TGTGCCATCAGACCTACTAGGAATGAGCAGTTCTTC. Its translation: CAIRPTRNEQFF.

This clonotype was detected a few times. The junction departs from germline at one end; a sequencing error may be responsible. The rearrangement links TRBV4-3 to TRBJ1-1; tentatively, D is TRBD1 (6 bases). The CDR3 is 13 residues long. Germline CDR1 and CDR2: LGHNA and YSLEER. The CDR3 DNA reads TGCGCCAGCAGCTACACCCGGGACACCGAAGCTTTCTTT. Translation: CASSYTRDTEAFF.

The table lists this clonotype with a few counts. The chain employs TRBV7-2 and TRBJ1-3; perhaps TRBD1 as D (5 bases). V shed 4 bases and J shed 0 bases, with 13 bases lying between them. This CDR3 region has 16 residues. Per the germline V gene, CDR1 is SGHTA and CDR2 is FQGNSA. The CDR3 sequence is CASSSPGRASGNTIYF. CDR3 DNA: TGTGCCAGCAGCTCTCCGGGACGGGCCTCTGGAAACACCATATATTTT.

This clonotype came up a few times. The V and J genes are TRBV7-8 and TRBJ1-5, with a weak D call TRBD1 (5 bases). This CDR3 is 18 amino acids long. Trimming took 5 bases from V and 5 from J, leaving 25 bases between them. CDR1 is SGHVS and CDR2 is FQNEAQ in the germline V gene. The CDR3, as DNA: TGTGCCAGCAGCCCCAATTGGCAGGGCAAGGGTCGCGATCAGCCCCAGCATTTT. It specifies CASSPNWQGKGRDQPQHF.

This clonotype was picked up a small number of times. The chain couples TRBV7-9 to TRBJ2-3; the match to TRBD2 covers 12 bases. Germline CDR1 SEHNR, CDR2 FQNEAQ (reference sequence). The CDR3 has 16 amino acids. Losses at the gene ends were 3 bases for V and 2 bases for J; bases not matched to a gene: 3. The CDR3: CASSLTSGRLTDTQYF. For the CDR3, the DNA is TGTGCCAGCAGCTTGACTAGCGGGAGACTCACAGATACGCAGTATTTT.

This rearrangement joins TRBV7-2 to TRBJ2-1; D ambiguous. V shed 6 bases and J shed 0 bases, with 15 bases lying between them. This CDR3 has 16 amino acids. The germline V gene has CDR1 SGHTA and CDR2 FQGNSA. The DNA for the CDR3 is TGTGCCAGCAGTTCCCTACCTCAAGGCTCCTACAATGAGCAGTTCTTC. It yields the protein CASSSLPQGSYNEQFF.

This clonotype was seen at least ten times. V is TRBV7-2 and J is TRBJ2-3, with 7 bases aligning to TRBD1. J was trimmed by 8 bases and V by 5 bases; bases with no gene match: 13. The CDR3 loop spans 15 amino acids. The V gene's germline CDR1 is SGHTA and CDR2 FQGNSA. The CDR3 DNA reads TGTGCCAGCAGCCCCTGGGACAGTTACCAGAGTACGCAGTATTTT. This codes for CASSPWDSYQSTQYF.

The table lists this clonotype with a few counts. This rearrangement joins TRBV7-2 to TRBJ1-2, with D perhaps matching TRBD1 (5 bases). Between the trimmed V and J ends, which lost 2 bases and 1 base, there was a span of 17 bases. This CDR3 has 17 residues. Germline CDR1 is SGHTA and CDR2 is FQGNSA. The chain's CDR3 is CASSLRSGTPVNYGYTF. CDR3 nucleotide sequence: TGTGCCAGCAGCTTAAGGTCCGGGACGCCCGTTAACTATGGCTACACCTTC.

This clonotype was seen more than once but under ten times. The chain has TRBV7-9 and TRBJ2-7; a possible D gene is TRBD1 (6 bases). V lost 5 bases to trimming and J lost 0 bases, with 11 bases between them. Germline V lookup: CDR1 SEHNR, CDR2 FQNEAQ (reference sequence). This CDR3 is built from 14 residues. The CDR3 DNA reads TGTGCCAGCAGCGGGCGGACAGCCTCCTACGAGCAGTACTTC. Translated, it gives CASSGRTASYEQYF.